The clone carrying this T cell receptor (beta chain) has only a few counts. This entry belongs to a study of T cells in Graves' hyperthyroidism and ophthalmopathy. There were TCR beta CDR3 regions amplified from RNA transcripts. First-round RT-PCR targeting the TCR CDR3 was performed with the HTBI primer set. Using its own MiXCR run on the multiplex PCR reads, TCRdb lists one record per CDR3 protein. The table includes approximately 330,000 distinct CDR3 sequences, approximately 15% detected once. CDR3 length: 15 residues. Germline assignment: CDR1 SEHNR and CDR2 FQNEAQ (reference sequence). V dropped 5 bases and J dropped 3 bases, with 13 bases sitting between them.

This rearrangement joins TRBV7-9 to TRBJ1-4, with D uncertain. This receptor was taken from a woman in her 40s with Graves' ophthalmopathy. Sample: blood. Here the CDR3 reads CASSPLRDSNEKLFF. As DNA, the CDR3 is TGTGCCAGCAGCCCACTCCGGGATTCTAATGAAAAACTGTTTTTT.